The 25 T cell receptor beta chains below were found in one sample sequenced in a study of Ad26.COV2.S vaccination and SARS-CoV-2 variants. The treatment denotes: 15 to 20 received Ad26.COV2.S at low or high dose, single or two shots; 5 received placebo; per-sample allocation not given. The samples date from day 63 after the first vaccine or placebo injection. The repertoire was sequenced with immunoSEQ multiplex PCR; TCRdb's copy has only in-frame clones and lacks some. The sample records around 300,000 clones, approximately 86% being singletons. The sequences come from peripheral blood, collected in a trial of Ad26.COV2.S vaccine versus placebo. These receptors were taken from a person aged 18-60 years who received the Ad26.COV2.S COVID-19 vaccine or a placebo.

The chain carries TRBV4-3 and TRBJ2-7; 12 bases are shared with TRBD2. The V and J ends lost 1 base and 0 bases, in that order; junction bases with no gene match: 1. This CDR3 is 16 amino acids long. CDR1 and CDR2 from the germline V gene are LGHNA and YSLEER. Here the CDR3 reads CASSQALAGGSYEQYF. As DNA, the CDR3 is TGCGCCAGCAGCCAAGCACTAGCGGGGGGCTCCTACGAGCAGTACTTC.

The chain employs TRBV6-5 and TRBJ2-7; D is undetermined. The V gene lost 0 bases and the J gene lost 5 bases, with 14 bases spanning the gap. This CDR3 contains 15 residues. The germline V gene has CDR1 MNHEY and CDR2 SVGAGI. For the CDR3, the DNA is TGTGCCAGCAGTTACTCGAAACAGCCTACCAACGAGCAGTACTTC. Translated: CASSYSKQPTNEQYF.

The CDR3 loop reads CASSSREGESPLHF. Here the CDR3 DNA reads TGTGCCAGCAGCTCACGGGAGGGAGAATCGCCCCTCCACTTT. This rearrangement joins TRBV7-2 to TRBJ1-6; D not certain. CDR3 length: 14 amino acids. CDR1 is SGHTA, CDR2 FQGNSA, per germline. V was clipped by 4 bases and J by 13 bases, with 17 bases between them.

This chain joins TRBV7-8 and TRBJ2-7; TRBD1 matches 7 bases. Germline CDR1 reads SGHVS; CDR2 reads FQNEAQ. The CDR3 is 16 residues long. V shed 4 bases and J 0 bases; nucleotides not matched to a gene: 9. CDR3 nucleotides: TGTGCCAGCAGCTCACCCCGGACAGGCGGCTCCTACGAGCAGTACTTC. Its protein is CASSSPRTGGSYEQYF.

The V and J genes are TRBV2 and TRBJ1-2; D is undetermined. The CDR3 totals 13 residues. Germline V CDR1 and CDR2: SNHLY, FYNNEI. The V end lost 6 bases, the J end lost 4 bases, and 12 bases lay between the germline ends. CDR3 sequence (DNA): TGTGCCAGCAGCCGGGCCTCGGGCTATGGCTACACCTTC. Its translation is CASSRASGYGYTF.

The chain employs TRBV11-2 and TRBJ1-5; a possible D gene is TRBD1 (6 bases). The CDR3 extends over 14 amino acids. Trimming removed 5 bases at V and 6 bases at J, with 14 bases between. Germline V gene lookup returns CDR1 SGHAT and CDR2 FQNNGV. The CDR3 reads CASSNLGGGQPQHF. The CDR3 nucleotides are TGTGCCAGCAGCAATCTTGGAGGGGGTCAGCCCCAGCATTTT.

This rearrangement joins TRBV24-1 to TRBJ2-1; D ambiguous. The V gene lost 3 bases and the J gene lost 9 bases, with 11 bases spanning the gap. Germline assignment: CDR1 KGHDR and CDR2 SFDVKD. The CDR3 consists of 13 residues. For the CDR3, the DNA is TGTGCCACCAGTGATGGACCGTTCAGTGAGCAGTTCTTC. It is translated as CATSDGPFSEQFF.

The CDR3 sequence is CASSFLDRGLKGYTF. In DNA form, the CDR3 reads TGTGCCAGCAGCTTTCTGGACAGGGGGCTTAAGGGCTACACCTTC. This rearrangement joins TRBV7-8 to TRBJ1-2; TRBD1 matches 11 bases. This CDR3 comprises 15 residues. CDR1 and CDR2 (germline): SGHVS, FQNEAQ. V gave up 3 bases and J gave up 8 bases; unmatched junction bases: 8.

This clone was picked up one time. This chain joins TRBV7-6 and TRBJ2-3; D might be TRBD1 or TRBD2, each matching 7 bases. The germline V gene has CDR1 SGHVS and CDR2 FNYEAQ. The CDR3 totals 16 residues. V was cut by 2 bases and J by 4 bases, with 16 bases left in between. CDR3 in amino acids: CASSLSGGGGSDTQYF. In DNA, the CDR3 is TGTGCCAGCAGCTTATCAGGGGGGGGCGGGTCAGATACGCAGTATTTT.

The genes are TRBV29-1 and TRBJ1-3; D might be TRBD1 (5 bases). CDR3 size: 14 residues. Germline assignment: CDR1 SQVTM and CDR2 ANQGSEA. Between the trimmed V and J ends, which lost 1 base and 7 bases, there was a span of 14 bases. The CDR3 DNA reads as TGCAGCGTTGAAGGTGCGGGGACGAGGAACACCATATATTTT. Translated, it gives CSVEGAGTRNTIYF.

The CDR3 loop is CASTPRTSGETQYF. As DNA, the CDR3 is TGTGCCAGCACTCCTAGGACTAGCGGGGAGACCCAGTACTTC. The gene calls are TRBV2 and TRBJ2-5, with 11 bases matching TRBD2. CDR3 size: 14 residues. J gave up 5 bases and V 7 bases, and 6 bases lay outside the gene matches. CDR1 and CDR2 (germline): SNHLY, FYNNEI. Looking up the rest from reference TRBV2 and TRBJ2-5 gives the full variable domain: EPEVTQTPSHQVTQMGQEVILRCVPISNHLYFYWYRQILGQKVEFLVSFYNNEISEKSEIFDDQFSVERPDGSNFTLKIRSTKLEDSAMYFCASTPRTSGETQYFGPGTRLLVL.

The chain combines TRBV9 with TRBJ1-2; 10 bases agree with TRBD1. The CDR3 runs to 12 residues. Germline V gene lookup returns CDR1 SGDLS and CDR2 YYNGEE. Trimming cost V 4 bases and J 11 bases; bases outside gene matches: 5. The CDR3 DNA is TGTGCCAGCAGCACCGGGGACAGGGGTTACACCTTC. Amino acid sequence: CASSTGDRGYTF. Full variable domain (outside the CDR3, taken from reference TRBV9 and TRBJ1-2): DSGVTQTPKHLITATGQRVTLRCSPRSGDLSVYWYQQSLDQGLQFLIQYYNGEERAKGNILERFSAQQFPDLHSELNLSSLELGDSALYFCASSTGDRGYTFGSGTRLTVV.

CDR3 loop: CASSAEQGNYGYTF. CDR3 sequence (DNA): TGCGCCAGCAGCGCCGAACAGGGGAACTATGGCTACACCTTC. The chain is built from TRBV5-1 and TRBJ1-2; TRBD1 matches at 7 bases. J was trimmed by 2 bases and V by 4 bases; bases with no gene match: 5. This CDR3 has 14 residues. Germline V gene lookup returns CDR1 SGHRS and CDR2 YFSETQ.

The gene calls are TRBV7-2 and TRBJ2-7, with D uncertain. The V and J ends lost 4 bases and 0 bases respectively, with 10 bases between them. The germline CDR1 and CDR2 sequences are SGHTA and FQGNSA. The CDR3 covers 14 residues. CDR3 sequence: CASSSGPHSYEQYF. The DNA for the CDR3 is TGTGCCAGCAGCTCCGGGCCCCACTCCTACGAGCAGTACTTC.

The CDR3 nucleotides read TGTGCCAGCATTCAGACAGCTAATGAAAAACTGTTTTTT. Amino acids: CASIQTANEKLFF. The gene calls are TRBV2 and TRBJ1-4, with D possibly being TRBD1 (5 bases). V dropped 7 bases and J dropped 3 bases, with 9 bases sitting between them. Germline V gene lookup returns CDR1 SNHLY and CDR2 FYNNEI. The CDR3 is 13 residues long.

This clone showed up just once. The chain joins TRBV2 to TRBJ1-2; D is undetermined. Trimming removed 2 bases from V and 7 bases from J, with 11 bases in between. This CDR3 spans 13 amino acids. Germline V gives CDR1 SNHLY, CDR2 FYNNEI. The CDR3, as DNA: TGTGCCAGCAGTGAATTGGGGATCGGTGGCTACACCTTC. It encodes CASSELGIGGYTF. The whole variable domain, filled in from reference TRBV2 and TRBJ1-2, reads EPEVTQTPSHQVTQMGQEVILRCVPISNHLYFYWYRQILGQKVEFLVSFYNNEISEKSEIFDDQFSVERPDGSNFTLKIRSTKLEDSAMYFCASSELGIGGYTFGSGTRLTVV.

In this sample, this clone is medium-sized. The V and J genes are TRBV27 and TRBJ1-3; unclear D gene. Looked up from germline, CDR1 is MNHEY and CDR2 is SMNVEV (reference sequence). The CDR3 runs to 15 residues. Trimming stripped 3 bases from V and 2 bases from J, with 11 bases between. For the CDR3, the DNA is TGTGCCAGCAGTTTCGTGGGAGGAACTGGAAACACCATATATTTT. This sequence encodes CASSFVGGTGNTIYF.

The count of this clone is one. The rearrangement joins TRBV5-6 to TRBJ2-7; 8 bases line up with TRBD1. This CDR3 has 17 residues. CDR1 SGHDT and CDR2 YYEEEE come from the germline V gene. V was clipped by 0 bases and J by 2 bases; unmatched bases: 10. In nucleotides, the CDR3 is TGTGCCAGCAGCTTGGCCCGGGACAGGTCCGGCCCCTACGAGCAGTACTTC. Protein sequence: CASSLARDRSGPYEQYF.

The chain recombines TRBV6-1 with TRBJ1-5; possible D gene TRBD1, 6 bases. Trimming removed 2 bases from V and 3 bases from J, with 11 bases in between. CDR1 and CDR2 from the germline V gene are MNHNS and SASEGT. There are 15 residues in the CDR3. CDR3 protein: CASSERGGLNQPQHF. DNA of the CDR3: TGTGCCAGCAGTGAAAGAGGGGGGCTCAATCAGCCCCAGCATTTT.

The chain joins TRBV18 to TRBJ2-5, with 8 bases matching TRBD2. V dropped 3 bases and J dropped 4; count of bases not matched to a gene: 7. In germline, CDR1 is KGHSH, CDR2 LQKENI. The CDR3 spans 15 residues. CDR3 in amino acids: CASSPSGGWRETQYF. In DNA, the CDR3 is TGTGCCAGCTCACCCAGCGGGGGTTGGAGAGAGACCCAGTACTTC.

The chain combines TRBV19 with TRBJ1-5; maybe TRBD1 (5 bases). CDR3 length: 13 amino acids. Trimming left V 5 bases short and J 5 bases short, with 10 bases between. Germline values: CDR1 LNHDA, CDR2 SQIVND (reference sequence). This CDR3 is CASSSQGDQPQHF. CDR3 sequence (DNA): TGTGCCAGTAGTTCGCAGGGTGATCAGCCCCAGCATTTT.

V and J are TRBV5-4 and TRBJ2-1, with 9 positions matching TRBD2. This CDR3 spans 16 amino acids. J was trimmed by 2 bases and V by 2 bases; bases with no gene match: 5. Germline assignment: CDR1 SGHNT and CDR2 YYREEE (reference sequence). The CDR3 here is CASSFPIAGAYNEQFF. The CDR3 bases are TGTGCCAGCAGCTTCCCCATAGCGGGGGCCTACAATGAGCAGTTCTTC. Variable domain in full (rest from reference TRBV5-4 and TRBJ2-1): ETGVTQSPTHLIKTRGQQVTLRCSSQSGHNTVSWYQQALGQGPQFIFQYYREEENGRGNFPPRFSGLQFPNYSSELNVNALELDDSALYLCASSFPIAGAYNEQFFGPGTRLTVL.

Only a few counts were recorded for this clone. The rearrangement uses TRBV6-5 and TRBJ1-1, with 7 bases matching TRBD1. Germline CDR1 is MNHEY and CDR2 is SVGAGI. After removal of 6 bases from V and 4 bases from J, the junction contained 8 bases not matched to a gene. CDR3 length: 14 residues. CDR3 sequence (DNA): TGTGCCAGCAGGTCGACAGGGCGAGTCACTGAAGCTTTCTTT. Translated, it gives CASRSTGRVTEAFF.

This rearrangement joins TRBV20-1 to TRBJ1-6; D is possibly TRBD1 (5 bases). Germline V gives CDR1 DFQATT, CDR2 SNEGSKA (reference sequence). The CDR3 spans 13 residues. Trimming removed 3 bases from V and 9 bases from J, with 12 bases in between. The CDR3 spells CSASSDISSPLHF. CDR3 DNA sequence: TGCAGTGCTAGTTCGGACATATCTTCACCCCTCCACTTT.

The gene calls are TRBV5-1 and TRBJ1-1; no reliable D call. Trimming took 0 bases from V and 4 from J, leaving 7 bases between them. Looked up from germline, CDR1 is SGHRS and CDR2 is YFSETQ. The CDR3 spans 13 residues. CDR3 sequence (DNA): TGCGCCAGCAGCTTGGCCGAAAGCACTGAAGCTTTCTTT. It codes for CASSLAESTEAFF. The variable domain in full, with the rest retrieved from reference TRBV5-1 and TRBJ1-1, is KAGVTQTPRYLIKTRGQQVTLSCSPISGHRSVSWYQQTPGQGLQFLFEYFSETQRNKGNFPGRFSGRQFSNSRSEMNVSTLELGDSALYLCASSLAESTEAFFGQGTRLTVV.